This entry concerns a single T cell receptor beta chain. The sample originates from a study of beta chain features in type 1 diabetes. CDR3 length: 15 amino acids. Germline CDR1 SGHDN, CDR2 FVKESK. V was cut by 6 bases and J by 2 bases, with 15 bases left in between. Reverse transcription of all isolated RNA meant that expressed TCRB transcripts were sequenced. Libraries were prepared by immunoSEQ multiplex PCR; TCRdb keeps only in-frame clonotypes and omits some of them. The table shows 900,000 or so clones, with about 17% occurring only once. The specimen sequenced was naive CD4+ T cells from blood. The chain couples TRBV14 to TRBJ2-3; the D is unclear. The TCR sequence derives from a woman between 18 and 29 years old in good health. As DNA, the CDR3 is TGTGCCAGCAGTGATCAAAAGTTATTCACAGATACGCAGTATTTT. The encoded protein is CASSDQKLFTDTQYF.